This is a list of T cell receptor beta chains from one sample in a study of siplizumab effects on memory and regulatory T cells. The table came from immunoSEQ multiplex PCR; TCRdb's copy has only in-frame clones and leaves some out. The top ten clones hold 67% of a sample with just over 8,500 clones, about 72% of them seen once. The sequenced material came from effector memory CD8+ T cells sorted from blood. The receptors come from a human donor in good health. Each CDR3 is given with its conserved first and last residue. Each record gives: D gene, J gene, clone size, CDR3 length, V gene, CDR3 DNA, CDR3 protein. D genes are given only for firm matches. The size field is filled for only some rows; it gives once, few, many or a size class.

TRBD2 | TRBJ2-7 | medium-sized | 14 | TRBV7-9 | TGTGCCAGCAGCTCCCCGCTAGCGGTATACGAGCAGTACTTC | CASSSPLAVYEQYF
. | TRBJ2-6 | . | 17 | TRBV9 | TGTGCCAGCAGCGACCTCCTAACAGAACCTGGGGCCAACGTCCTGACTTTC | CASSDLLTEPGANVLTF
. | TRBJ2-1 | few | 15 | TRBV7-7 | TGTGCTAGCAGCCCATTCGGGGGGCAATACAATGAGCAGTTCTTC | CASSPFGGQYNEQFF
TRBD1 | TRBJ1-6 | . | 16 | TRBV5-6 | TGTGCCAGCAGCTTGGCTAAGGGACAGGGTGGTTCACCCCTCCACTTT | CASSLAKGQGGSPLHF
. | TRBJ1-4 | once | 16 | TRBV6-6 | TGTGCCAGCGGGGAGGAACAGGCCGCAACTAATGAAAAACTGTTTTTT | CASGEEQAATNEKLFF
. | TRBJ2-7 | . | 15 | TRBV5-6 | TGTGCCAGCCGCTCCGGGCCAGGGGTTAGCTACGAGCAGTACTTC | CASRSGPGVSYEQYF
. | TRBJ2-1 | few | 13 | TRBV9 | TGTGCCAGCAGCGTAGCACCGATAAATGAGCAGTTCTTC | CASSVAPINEQFF
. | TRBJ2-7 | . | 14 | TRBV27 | TGTGCCAGCAGTTTATCGCATATCTCCTACGAGCAGTACTTC | CASSLSHISYEQYF
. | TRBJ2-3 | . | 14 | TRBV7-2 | TGTGCCAGCAGCTCCGGGAGAGTCAGAGATACGCAGTATTTT | CASSSGRVRDTQYF
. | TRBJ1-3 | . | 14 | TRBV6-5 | TGTGCCAGCAGTTACAAAAACTCTGGAAACACCATATATTTT | CASSYKNSGNTIYF
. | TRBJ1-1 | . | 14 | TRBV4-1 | TGCGCCAGCAGCCAAGTGACTGCGAACACTGAAGCTTTCTTT | CASSQVTANTEAFF
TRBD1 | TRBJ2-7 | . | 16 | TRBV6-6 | TGTGCCAGCAGTTACCGCCGGGACAGCCCCTCCTACGAGCAGTACTTC | CASSYRRDSPSYEQYF
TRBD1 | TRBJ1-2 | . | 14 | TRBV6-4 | TGTGCCAGCAGTGGGACGTTAGGGGGCGGTGGCTACACCTTC | CASSGTLGGGGYTF
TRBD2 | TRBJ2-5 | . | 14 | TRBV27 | TGTGCCAGCAGAACTAGCGGGGGGAAAGAGACCCAGTACTTC | CASRTSGGKETQYF
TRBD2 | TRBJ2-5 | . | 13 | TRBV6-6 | TGTGCCAGCCCGGGAGGTCTGGTTGAGACCCAGTACTTC | CASPGGLVETQYF
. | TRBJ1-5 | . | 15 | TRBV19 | TGTGCCAGTAGTGCCTGGGGAGGGGATGGACAGCCCCAGCATTTT | CASSAWGGDGQPQHF
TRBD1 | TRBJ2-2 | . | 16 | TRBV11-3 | TGTGCCAGCAGCTTTTCCGGGACAGTGAACACCGGGGAGCTGTTTTTT | CASSFSGTVNTGELFF
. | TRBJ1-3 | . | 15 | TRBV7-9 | TGTGCCAGCAGCTTAAAGGGGGAGACTGGAAACACCATATATTTT | CASSLKGETGNTIYF
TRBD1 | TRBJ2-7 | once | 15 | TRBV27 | TGTGCCAGCAACTCCCGGGACAGAAGTAATTACGAGCAGTACTTC | CASNSRDRSNYEQYF
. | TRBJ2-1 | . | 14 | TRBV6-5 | TGTGCCAGCAGTTACTACGGCGACTACAATGAGCAGTTCTTC | CASSYYGDYNEQFF
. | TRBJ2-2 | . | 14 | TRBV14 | TGTGCCAGCAGCCCAGGGGCGAACACCGGGGAGCTGTTTTTT | CASSPGANTGELFF
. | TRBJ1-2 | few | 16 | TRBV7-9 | TGTGCCAGCAGCTCCGCACTACTCGGGGTAAACTATGGCTACACCTTC | CASSSALLGVNYGYTF
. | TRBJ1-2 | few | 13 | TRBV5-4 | TGTGCCAGCAGCTTAACAGGGCCCTATGGCTACACCTTC | CASSLTGPYGYTF
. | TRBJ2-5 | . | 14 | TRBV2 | TGTGCCAGCAGTGTAACAGGGAGTTGGGAGACCCAGTACTTC | CASSVTGSWETQYF
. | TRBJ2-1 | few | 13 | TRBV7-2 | TGTGCCAGCAGCTTAGAGTTGGGGAATGAGCAGTTCTTC | CASSLELGNEQFF
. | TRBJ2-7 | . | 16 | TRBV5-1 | TGCGCCAGCAGCTTGGTTCTAGCTAAGGGCTCCTACGAGCAGTACTTC | CASSLVLAKGSYEQYF
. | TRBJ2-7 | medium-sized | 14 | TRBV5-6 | TGTGCCAGCAGCTTGTGGTTCACTGACTACGAGCAGTACTTC | CASSLWFTDYEQYF
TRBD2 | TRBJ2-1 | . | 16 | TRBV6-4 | TGTGCCAGCAGTGACTCACTAGCGGGCTCCTACAATGAGCAGTTCTTC | CASSDSLAGSYNEQFF
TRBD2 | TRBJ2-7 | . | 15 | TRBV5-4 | TGTGCCAGCAGCTTGTGGCGGGGGGGCTTCGACGAGCAGTACTTC | CASSLWRGGFDEQYF
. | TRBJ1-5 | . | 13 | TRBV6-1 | TGTGCCAGCAGTGAGACGGGCGGCCAGCCCCAGCATTTT | CASSETGGQPQHF
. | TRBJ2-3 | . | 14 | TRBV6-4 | TGTGCCAGCAGTGTTGAGGGGTCAACAGATACGCAGTATTTT | CASSVEGSTDTQYF
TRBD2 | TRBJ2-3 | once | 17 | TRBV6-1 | TGTGCCAGCAGTGAAGTAAAGGGTAGCGGGGTCACAGATACGCAGTATTTT | CASSEVKGSGVTDTQYF
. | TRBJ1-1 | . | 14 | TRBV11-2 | TGTGCCAGCAGCTGGCGGTCGACGAACACTGAAGCTTTCTTT | CASSWRSTNTEAFF
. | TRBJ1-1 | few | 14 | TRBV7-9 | TGTGCCAGCAGCTTAGGACATATGAACACTGAAGCTTTCTTT | CASSLGHMNTEAFF
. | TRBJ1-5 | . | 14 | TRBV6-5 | TGTGCCAGCAGTGAGGAAGGGAGCAATCAGCCCCAGCATTTT | CASSEEGSNQPQHF
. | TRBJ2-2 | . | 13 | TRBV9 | TGTGCCAGCAGCACCTTAGGGAGGGGGGAGCTGTTTTTT | CASSTLGRGELFF
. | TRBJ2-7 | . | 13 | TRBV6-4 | TGTGCCAGCAGTGAAGAGGGGCTTTACGAGCAGTACTTC | CASSEEGLYEQYF
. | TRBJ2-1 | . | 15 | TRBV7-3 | TGTGCCAGCAGCTTAATAGTCTCGGACCACCATGAGCAGTTCTTC | CASSLIVSDHHEQFF
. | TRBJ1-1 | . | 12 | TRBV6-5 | TGTGCCAGCAGTCCCCCAGGCGGCGAAGCTTTCTTT | CASSPPGGEAFF
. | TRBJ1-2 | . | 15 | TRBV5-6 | TGTGCCAGCAGCTTGTATAGTCAGGGGCACTATGGCTACACCTTC | CASSLYSQGHYGYTF
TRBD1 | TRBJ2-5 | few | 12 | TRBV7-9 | TGTGCCAGCACCGACAGGGAAGTGACCCAGTACTTC | CASTDREVTQYF
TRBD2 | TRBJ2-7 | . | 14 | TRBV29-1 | TGCAGCGTGGGGGGGAGGACCGGATCCTACGAGCAGTACTTC | CSVGGRTGSYEQYF
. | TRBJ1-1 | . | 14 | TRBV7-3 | TGTGCCAGCAGCTTAGTCAACATTAACACTGAAGCTTTCTTT | CASSLVNINTEAFF
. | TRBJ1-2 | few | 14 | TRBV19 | TGTGCCAGTAGGAGAACAGTGATTAACTATGGCTACACCTTC | CASRRTVINYGYTF
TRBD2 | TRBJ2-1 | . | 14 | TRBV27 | TGTGCCAGCAGCCGGGGCGGGGGGGTGGATGAGCAGTTCTTC | CASSRGGGVDEQFF
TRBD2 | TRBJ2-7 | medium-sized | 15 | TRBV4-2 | TGTGCCAGCAGCCAAGGACTAGCGGGCTCCTACGAGCAGTACTTC | CASSQGLAGSYEQYF
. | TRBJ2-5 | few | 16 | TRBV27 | TGTGCCAGCAGTTTATCGCCGGACAGGGAGGGAGGGACCCAGTACTTC | CASSLSPDREGGTQYF
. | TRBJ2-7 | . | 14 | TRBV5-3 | TGTGCCAGAAGCTTGAGGAGACAGATCTACGAGCAGTACTTC | CARSLRRQIYEQYF
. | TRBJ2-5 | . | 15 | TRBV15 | TGTGCCACCAGTGAACCTCGGGGAGAGCGAGAGACCCAGTACTTC | CATSEPRGERETQYF
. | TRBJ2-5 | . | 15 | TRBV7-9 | TGTGCCAGCAGCTTAGGCGGGGGCTCGGCGGAGACCCAGTACTTC | CASSLGGGSAETQYF
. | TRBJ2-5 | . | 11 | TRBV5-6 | TGTGCCAGCAGCTTGGACGAGACCCAGTACTTC | CASSLDETQYF
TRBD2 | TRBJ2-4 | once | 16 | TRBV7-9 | TGTGCCAGCAGCTCGGGACTAGCGGGAGTCCAAAACATTCAGTACTTC | CASSSGLAGVQNIQYF
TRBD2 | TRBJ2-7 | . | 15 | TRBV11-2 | TGTGCCAGCAGCTTTTTAGCGGGGAGGATCGACGAGCAGTACTTC | CASSFLAGRIDEQYF
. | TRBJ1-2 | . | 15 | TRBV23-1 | TGCGCCAGCAGGCCCCCCCCAAAGCCGGGCTATGGCTACACCTTC | CASRPPPKPGYGYTF
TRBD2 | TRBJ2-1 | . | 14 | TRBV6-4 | TGTGCCAGCAGTGACTCTAGCGGGGCCAATGAGCAGTTCTTC | CASSDSSGANEQFF
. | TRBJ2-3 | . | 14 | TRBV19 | TGTGCCAGTAGTCCCCGGGACACTTCAGATACGCAGTATTTT | CASSPRDTSDTQYF
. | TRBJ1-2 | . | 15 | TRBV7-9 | TGTGCCAGCAGCTTAGTGTCGGGCATTAACTATGGCTACACCTTC | CASSLVSGINYGYTF
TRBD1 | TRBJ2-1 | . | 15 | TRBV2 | TGTGCCAGCAGTGAATGGGACAGGGGGCTGAATGAGCAGTTCTTC | CASSEWDRGLNEQFF
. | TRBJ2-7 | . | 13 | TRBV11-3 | TGTGCCAGCAGCGAAACGGGGACCTACGAGCAGTACTTC | CASSETGTYEQYF
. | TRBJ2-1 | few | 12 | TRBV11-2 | TGTGCCAGCAGCCGCTGGGTAAGAGAGCAGTTCTTC | CASSRWVREQFF